The source of this T cell receptor (beta chain) is a study of shared clonotypes between healthy human individuals. On the study more broadly: Three CD4 naive, three CD4 memory, two CD8 naive and one CD8 memory plate were used per donor.

The CDR3 is 13 amino acids. Looked up from germline, CDR1 is LNHDA and CDR2 is SQIVND (reference sequence). V was clipped by 3 bases and J by 8 bases; unmatched bases: 3. Each donor was a Caucasian adult residing in Nashville, Tennessee. Only in-frame clones appear in the TCRdb table, and some are missing; sequencing was by immunoSEQ multiplex PCR. The repertoire has millions of clones, roughly 96% of them found once; the top ten carry 0.13%. Study-level results: A handful of donors shared approximately 5% of their naive CD4 clonotypes. Rarefaction gave evidence that sorted-subset sequencing remained incomplete despite large depth.

Turning to this clone: The antigen is not known.

The chain is built from TRBV19 and TRBJ2-1; 8 bases map to TRBD1. The sample taken for sequencing was naive CD4+ T cells sorted from blood. As for subset: CD45RA+ positively selected. The sequence came from a man younger than 35 in good health. The chain's CDR3 is CASSISGGDEQFF. The CDR3 DNA is TGTGCCAGTAGTATCTCAGGGGGCGATGAGCAGTTCTTC. Using reference TRBV19 and TRBJ2-1 for the parts outside the CDR3, the full variable domain is DGGITQSPKYLFRKEGQNVTLSCEQNLNHDAMYWYRQDPGQGLRLIYYSQIVNDFQKGDIAEGYSVSREKKESFPLTVTSAQKNPTAFYLCASSISGGDEQFFGPGTRLTVL.